This TCR beta chain was found in a study of blood T cell repertoires in COVID-19. For the study at large: The origin of the acute and convalescent COVID-19 samples was the United States, Italy and Spain. From T cells, B-cell-depleted T cells, or PBMCs came the material, which was cDNA or gDNA.

Between the trimmed V and J ends, which lost 6 bases and 5 bases, there was a span of 22 bases. The length of the CDR3 is 15 residues. CDR1 is SQVTM, CDR2 ANQGSEA, per germline. How the authors handled the data: The authors estimated nucleated cell counts from reference gene primer amplification. The data were produced by immunoSEQ multiplex PCR, yet TCRdb's version contains in-frame clones alone and is incomplete. The DNA gave D and trimming, while V, J and clone size come from that table. The sample carries tens of thousands of clones, 80% to 85% recorded once. The sample comprised peripheral blood. The source is a human donor in a cohort sampled during active COVID-19. The chain links TRBV29-1 to TRBJ2-5, with D tentatively TRBD1 (6 bases). CDR3 protein: CSVLIGGYRVETQYF. The CDR3 DNA reads TGCAGCGTCTTAATAGGGGGTTATAGGGTGGAGACCCAGTACTTC.